This section outlines one T cell receptor beta chain sequence together with its context. The clone's antigen remains unknown. No quality values exist for individual bases; no much larger clone is one base distant. Collaborating institutions collected whole blood in K2EDTA tubes following their own protocols. For TCRbeta analysis, collaborators shipped samples in one of three forms: frozen whole blood, isolated PBMCs, or DNA extracted from either of those sample types. The immunoSEQ Assay, a bias-controlled multiplex PCR, was used to amplify TCRbeta CDR3 regions from genomic DNA. The authors' analysis ran thus. Within the assay, amplification of reference gene primers was used to estimate how many nucleated cells each sample contained. Sequence reads were collapsed and filtered to measure the absolute abundance of every unique TCRbeta CDR3 rearrangement. For each sample, productive Simpson clonality was calculated by taking the square root of Simpson's diversity index across productive rearrangements. Imported from immuneACCESS, the table was reduced by TCRdb to in-frame sequences with V and J called. These copies leave out some clones; in studies compared against another copy, an unresolved V gene accounts for under half, and the cause of the remainder is not known. That table supplies the V and J calls and clone size; D and trimming were determined from the DNA. Within this sample are about 120,000 clones, with around three quarters of them counted one time only. The ten largest make up around 4.1% of the sample.

From the germline V gene (reference sequence), CDR1 is MNHEY and CDR2 is SMNVEV. Germline trimming: 5 bases from V, 6 bases from J; junction bases outside gene matches: 7. Including the terminal cysteine and phenylalanine, the CDR3 comprises 13 residues. Here the CDR3 DNA is all that survives: 39 bases in frame from base 1. The data are from a study of blood T cell repertoires in COVID-19 (dated by TCRdb to about 2020). As for the study more broadly: The collaborator samples originated in the United States, Italy and Spain and spanned the acute and convalescent phases of COVID-19. Subjects who had been exposed to COVID-19, were actively infected with it, or had recovered from it provided the deeply sampled blood TCRbeta repertoires that made up the dataset. The samples were drawn from the first 160 participants of the ongoing ImmuneRACE study and from 1,254 subjects provided by 6 global collaborators. The repertoires were made available in a free public database intended to serve as a resource for research on the immune response to SARS-CoV-2. HLA class I and class II types, where available, came from metadata supplied by the sample provider rather than from assay-based typing. A de-identified subject ID, COVID-19 status, age in years and sex were almost always included in the sample metadata. The prospective study material was composed of cDNA or gDNA derived from T cells, B-cell-depleted T cells, or PBMCs.

Study-level results and caveats: The quantity of clinical and demographic metadata differed by source and by participant and was supplied without curation.

The clonotype was recovered from a woman at least 80 years old with acute or convalescent COVID-19. Material: peripheral blood. The chain links TRBV27 with TRBJ2-7, with 7 bases in between that match TRBD1. The bases are TGTGCCAGCAGTGTTGGACAGGAAGGCGAGCAGTACTTC. This gives the protein CASSVGQEGEQYF.